A single sample gave rise to the 12 T cell receptor beta chains below, sequenced in a study of OX40 agonist ivuxolimab in advanced cancers. Receptor libraries were prepared by the immunoSEQ multiplex PCR assay. TCRdb re-hosts the immuneACCESS table, in-frame sequences only. Its copies lack some clones; in the studies checked, an unresolved V gene accounts for under half of them, and the cause for the rest is not known. The sample table contains fewer than 20,000 clones; only one count was recorded for approximately 85% of them. 55% to 65% of the sample is held by the ten biggest clonotypes. This specimen was CD4+ or CD8+ T cells sorted from blood, taken in a trial of the OX40 agonist ivuxolimab. The receptors originated from an adult with an advanced solid tumor such as melanoma, head and neck, liver or kidney cancer.

The V gene is TRBV19, the J gene TRBJ1-3; no firm D call. Germline lookup yields CDR1 LNHDA and CDR2 SQIVND (reference sequence). The V end was cut by 10 bases, the J end by 1 base, with 8 bases between. The CDR3 loop spans 12 amino acids. DNA for the CDR3: TGTGCCACCTCCAATTCTGGAAACACCATATATTTT. Translated, it gives CATSNSGNTIYF.

This sequence joins TRBV6-5 and TRBJ1-1; 7 nucleotides agree with TRBD1. The V segment lost 8 bases and the J segment 5 bases; nucleotides outside the gene matches: 5. The CDR3 is made up of 12 amino acids. The germline CDR1 and CDR2 sequences are MNHEY and SVGAGI. The DNA for the CDR3 is TGTGCCAGCCCAGGGGGTAGAACTGAAGCTTTCTTT. Its translation is CASPGGRTEAFF.

The rearrangement uses TRBV5-4 and TRBJ2-3, with 10 bases aligning to TRBD2. CDR1 and CDR2 from the germline V gene are SGHNT and YYREEE (reference sequence). This CDR3 spans 15 amino acids. The trim removed 4 bases at V and 1 base at J, leaving 3 bases unmatched. CDR3 sequence: CASSVGTSGTDTQYF. CDR3 sequence (DNA): TGTGCCAGCAGCGTAGGGACTAGCGGCACAGATACGCAGTATTTT.

The chain combines TRBV5-6 with TRBJ2-2; D perhaps matches TRBD2 (5 bases). V lost 4 bases, J lost 3 bases, and 10 bases lay in between. The CDR3 spans 14 residues. Germline V gene data show CDR1 as SGHDT and CDR2 as YYEEEE. The CDR3 DNA is TGTGCCAGCAGCACGGACTCCTACACCGGGGAGCTGTTTTTT. This gives the protein CASSTDSYTGELFF.

The rearrangement links TRBV27 to TRBJ2-2; tentatively, D is TRBD2 (6 bases). The V gene's germline CDR1 is MNHEY and CDR2 SMNVEV (reference sequence). This CDR3 has 13 residues. V was shortened by 8 bases and J by 0 bases, with 7 bases between the two germline ends. The CDR3 sequence: CASGGTNTGELFF. CDR3 sequence (DNA): TGTGCCAGCGGCGGGACGAACACCGGGGAGCTGTTTTTT.

This chain connects TRBV27 to TRBJ2-7; 7 bases fit TRBD1. Germline trimming cut 10 bases from V and 2 bases from J; bases unmatched to any gene: 11. Germline assignment: CDR1 MNHEY and CDR2 SMNVEV (reference sequence). The CDR3 sequence is 14 residues long. The CDR3 coding sequence is TGTGCCACCCTAGGGGGCGGACCTACCTACGAGCAGTACTTC. Encoded protein: CATLGGGPTYEQYF.

The J gene is TRBJ2-1, the V gene TRBV7-6; 11 bases map to TRBD2. The ends lost 3 bases at V and 6 bases at J; junction bases unmatched: 7. In germline, CDR1 is SGHVS, CDR2 FNYEAQ. This CDR3 comprises 16 residues. The DNA of the CDR3 is TGTGCCAGCAGCTTGGAGACTAGCGGGGTCTTCAATGAGCAGTTCTTC. Its protein product is CASSLETSGVFNEQFF.

The V and J genes are TRBV2 and TRBJ1-5, with a tentative D call TRBD1 (5 bases). Trimming took off 6 bases at V and 4 bases at J, with 22 bases between the two ends. CDR1 is SNHLY, CDR2 FYNNEI, per germline. The CDR3 covers 17 residues. CDR3 DNA sequence: TGTGCCAGCAGGTGGGACCCTTTACTCTCCGGTAATCAGCCCCAGCATTTT. It translates to CASRWDPLLSGNQPQHF.

CDR3 in DNA: TGTGCCAGCGGCGGGGCCGGGGGAGCCATGAACTCCTACAATGAGCAGTTCTTC. It is translated as CASGGAGGAMNSYNEQFF. The chain links TRBV7-9 to TRBJ2-1, with TRBD2 as a possible D gene (6 bases). The V end lost 8 bases, the J end lost 0 bases, and 23 bases lay between the germline ends. Germline V CDR1 and CDR2: SEHNR, FQNEAQ (reference sequence). There are 18 residues in the CDR3. Filled out from reference TRBV7-9 and TRBJ2-1, the complete variable domain reads DTGVSQNPRHKITKRGQNVTFRCDPISEHNRLYWYRQTLGQGPEFLTYFQNEAQLEKSRLLSDRFSAERPKGSFSTLEIQRTEQGDSAMYLCASGGAGGAMNSYNEQFFGPGTRLTVL.

This chain uses TRBV10-1 with TRBJ1-4; no clear D gene. This CDR3 comprises 12 residues. The ends were cut back, 6 bases at V and 11 bases at J, with 13 bases in the middle. Germline CDR1 WNHNN, CDR2 SYGVQD (reference sequence). The CDR3 is CASSGVTGKLFF. CDR3 nucleotide sequence: TGCGCCAGCAGCGGTGTTACGGGGAAACTGTTTTTT.

The rearrangement uses TRBV19 and TRBJ1-2; D is possibly TRBD1 (5 bases). The CDR3 spans 14 residues. Germline loops: CDR1 LNHDA, CDR2 SQIVND (reference sequence). The ends were cut back, 4 bases at V and 2 bases at J, with 11 bases in the middle. In nucleotides, the CDR3 is TGTGCCAGTAGTACCACAGGTGGGAACTATGGCTACACCTTC. It specifies CASSTTGGNYGYTF.

This chain connects TRBV18 to TRBJ2-3, with no clear D. This CDR3 is built from 14 residues. The germline V and J ends were trimmed by 4 bases and 0 bases, with 8 bases remaining between them. Germline values: CDR1 KGHSH, CDR2 LQKENI. The DNA of the CDR3 is TGTGCCAGCTCACTTCTAACTAGCACAGATACGCAGTATTTT. Translation: CASSLLTSTDTQYF.